The sequence of this T cell receptor (beta chain) was determined in a study of blood T cells in healthy people across ages. The study, taken as a whole, reports: No one knew whether donors had CMV, which possibly confounded expanded clonotype changes.

It was with a sample-barcoded 5' primer and a J-beta primer mix that a second PCR of roughly 6 to 11 cycles was run. In TCRdb, the 5' RACE reads were re-called with MiXCR into one record per CDR3 protein. The repertoire holds around 400,000 distinct CDR3 sequences, with roughly half as singletons. V dropped 4 bases and J dropped 1; count of bases not matched to a gene: 0. This CDR3 has 13 amino acids. Per the germline V gene, CDR1 is KGHSH and CDR2 is LQKENI. With regard to this clonotype: The antigen remains unidentified. As the CDR3 is not closed by the conserved phenylalanine or tryptophan, this likely results from a read error.

This chain uses TRBV18 with TRBJ2-5; 7 bases align to TRBD1. Source material: blood. The sequence derives from a man aged 55 to 70 in good health. CDR3 in DNA: TGTGCCAGCTCACGACAGGGCCAAGAGACCCAGTACCTC. It specifies CASSRQGQETQYL.